A selection of T cell receptor beta chains follows, all from one sample in a study of cytomegalovirus exposure and HLA in healthy donors. Method: immunoSEQ multiplex PCR; TCRdb's copy keeps in-frame clones and lacks some. The table lists fewer than 200,000 clones, approximately 80% of them singletons. The sequenced material came from PBMCs. These receptors all come from a woman in her 30s in good health and CMV-seronegative. Both conserved end residues are part of each CDR3. The order of the fields is D gene, clone size, V gene, J gene, CDR3 protein, CDR3 DNA. D genes are given only for firm matches. Clone size is given for some rows only: seen once, a few or many times, or a class if the clone is expanded.

NA	NA	TRBV11-2	TRBJ2-5	CASSLARGWQETQYF	TGTGCCAGCAGCTTAGCCCGGGGTTGGCAAGAGACCCAGTACTTC
NA	NA	TRBV19	TRBJ1-2	CASSIDMRTAYYGYTF	TGTGCCAGTAGTATAGATATGAGGACAGCGTACTATGGCTACACCTTC
TRBD2	NA	TRBV7-2	TRBJ2-2	CASSPPGTRDTGELFF	TGTGCCAGCAGCCCCCCCGGGACTAGGGACACCGGGGAGCTGTTTTTT
TRBD2	once	TRBV5-1	TRBJ2-3	CASSSSQRGGARTDTQYF	TGCGCCAGCAGCTCCTCTCAGAGGGGAGGGGCCCGCACAGATACGCAGTATTTT
NA	NA	TRBV7-7	TRBJ2-7	CASSFGYSPTYEQYF	TGTGCCAGCAGCTTCGGGTATTCCCCTACCTACGAGCAGTACTTC
NA	few	TRBV9	TRBJ1-5	CASSVGGFGQPQHF	TGTGCCAGCAGCGTAGGAGGGTTTGGTCAGCCCCAGCATTTT
TRBD1	once	TRBV6-6	TRBJ2-5	CASRSTGGAETQYF	TGTGCCAGCAGGTCAACAGGGGGCGCGGAGACCCAGTACTTC
NA	NA	TRBV4-1	TRBJ1-6	CASSQERVASSYNSPLHF	TGCGCCAGCAGCCAAGAGCGGGTGGCGAGCTCCTATAATTCACCCCTCCACTTT
NA	NA	TRBV5-8	TRBJ2-7	CASSLRGLGEQYF	TGTGCCAGCAGCTTGAGGGGGTTGGGCGAGCAGTACTTC
TRBD1	NA	TRBV11-2	TRBJ1-4	CASSPDRVWEKLFF	TGTGCCAGCAGCCCGGACAGGGTGTGGGAAAAACTGTTTTTT
NA	NA	TRBV18	TRBJ1-1	CASSPDSYTEAFF	TGTGCCAGCTCACCGGACAGTTACACTGAAGCTTTCTTT
TRBD1	few	TRBV7-8	TRBJ1-6	CASLDRVDNSPLHF	TGTGCCAGTTTGGACAGGGTCGATAATTCACCCCTCCACTTT
TRBD1	NA	TRBV7-8	TRBJ1-6	CASSLGQGTPLHF	TGTGCCAGCAGCTTAGGACAGGGAACACCCCTCCACTTT
NA	NA	TRBV6-6	TRBJ1-2	CASSYTGANYYGYTF	TGTGCCAGCAGTTACACTGGGGCGAACTACTATGGCTACACCTTC
NA	NA	TRBV28	TRBJ1-2	CASKPRLHYGYTF	TGTGCCAGCAAGCCCAGGCTGCACTATGGCTACACCTTC
NA	NA	TRBV10-3	TRBJ1-1	CAISPSGSRSTEAFF	TGTGCCATCAGCCCGAGTGGTTCCCGGAGCACTGAAGCTTTCTTT
NA	few	TRBV2	TRBJ1-4	CASSDRQLVNEKLFF	TGTGCCAGCAGTGACAGACAGCTAGTTAATGAAAAACTGTTTTTT
NA	NA	TRBV6-1	TRBJ2-7	CASSEGGWGRQYEQYF	TGTGCCAGCAGTGAAGGAGGCTGGGGGAGGCAATACGAGCAGTACTTC
NA	few	TRBV27	TRBJ2-7	CASSLIGGTYEQYF	TGTGCCAGCAGTTTAATCGGCGGTACCTACGAGCAGTACTTC
TRBD2	NA	TRBV7-3	TRBJ2-1	CASTKYPGGYNEQFF	TGTGCCAGCACCAAATACCCGGGGGGTTACAATGAGCAGTTCTTC
NA	few	TRBV27	TRBJ2-7	CASTKGRGLLYEQYF	TGTGCCAGCACAAAAGGGCGAGGGCTTCTCTACGAGCAGTACTTC
NA	NA	TRBV9	TRBJ2-1	CASSPQDSYNEQFF	TGTGCCAGCAGCCCCCAGGACAGCTACAATGAGCAGTTCTTC
TRBD2	NA	TRBV7-3	TRBJ2-1	CASSPNPTLAGPSYNEQFF	TGTGCCAGCAGCCCGAACCCGACCCTAGCGGGACCCTCCTACAATGAGCAGTTCTTC
NA	NA	TRBV7-9	TRBJ2-7	CASSYIPPQGYDEQYF	TGTGCCAGCAGCTATATCCCCCCCCAGGGTTACGACGAGCAGTACTTC
NA	NA	TRBV4-1	TRBJ1-1	CASSQDSTDTEAFF	TGCGCCAGCAGCCAAGATAGTACGGACACTGAAGCTTTCTTT
TRBD2	NA	TRBV6-5	TRBJ2-7	CASSPAGGSYEQYF	TGTGCCAGCAGTCCAGCGGGGGGGTCCTACGAGCAGTACTTC
NA	few	TRBV7-9	TRBJ1-2	CASSLGSWQNNYGYTF	TGTGCCAGCAGCTTAGGGAGTTGGCAGAACAACTATGGCTACACCTTC
TRBD1	NA	TRBV5-6	TRBJ2-2	CASSFLGGKTGELFF	TGTGCCAGCAGCTTTCTAGGGGGCAAAACCGGGGAGCTGTTTTTT
NA	NA	TRBV18	TRBJ2-7	CASSPSGTNYEQYF	TGTGCCAGCTCACCGAGCGGAACAAACTACGAGCAGTACTTC
NA	few	TRBV7-9	TRBJ2-7	CASSPHQTSYEQYF	TGTGCCAGCAGCCCACACCAAACCAGCTACGAGCAGTACTTC
TRBD2	NA	TRBV4-2	TRBJ2-5	CASSQDFSGGPRTQTQYF	TGTGCCAGCAGCCAAGATTTTAGCGGGGGGCCCCGGACGCAGACCCAGTACTTC
NA	NA	TRBV6-1	TRBJ1-5	CASSEAIRGGTKPQHF	TGTGCCAGCAGTGAAGCAATACGGGGGGGTACTAAGCCCCAGCATTTT
TRBD1	NA	TRBV5-1	TRBJ1-4	CASSSGTGANEKLFF	TGCGCCAGCAGCTCCGGGACAGGGGCTAATGAAAAACTGTTTTTT
TRBD2	NA	TRBV7-9	TRBJ2-1	CASSLTGTSGRGDEQFF	TGTGCCAGCAGCTTGACTGGGACTAGCGGGAGGGGGGATGAGCAGTTCTTC
NA	few	TRBV27	TRBJ2-3	CASSALGPMDTQYF	TGTGCCAGCAGTGCCTTGGGGCCCATGGATACGCAGTATTTT